This T cell receptor (beta chain) was sequenced in a study of graft-versus-host responses after intestinal transplantation (dated by TCRdb to the early 2020s). Some background on the complete study: The transplants that recipients got were multivisceral, liver-intestinal, or isolated intestinal. A peak of at least 4% donor T cells among recipient peripheral blood mononuclear cells was the definition used for donor T cell macrochimerism. All recipients received anti-thymocyte globulin induction followed by maintenance tacrolimus and steroids for around 3 years. Alloreactive clones were identified by sequencing pre-transplant mixed lymphocyte reaction products and comparing them with unstimulated pre-transplant donor and recipient T cells. A cohort of under 30 intestinal transplant recipients, including one retransplant, was enrolled, and a few patients lacking pretransplant specimens were excluded. Graft-versus-host and host-versus-graft alloreactive T cell clones were tracked in the graft, circulation and bone marrow after intestinal transplantation using bulk TCR-beta CDR3 sequencing. Rather than being sequenced by the commercial service, samples from a few later patients were sequenced in-house on an Illumina MiSeq and processed with MiXCR. The paper as a whole reports these results and caveats: In the allografts of patients with donor T cell macrochimerism, GvH to HvG T cell clonal ratios were high. Conclusions were limited by the relatively low number and heterogeneity of intestinal transplant patients. Early after transplant, peak levels of circulating GvH clones were associated with declines in HvG clones. GvH clones were detected in recipient bone marrow, and some appeared earlier in ileal mucosa or blood, consistent with an intestinal mucosal origin.

In its sample, this clone was seen once. Its antigen is unknown. No base-level quality is on record; no much larger clone is a single base apart. Spanning cysteine to phenylalanine, the CDR3 consists of 14 amino acids. This entry keeps only the CDR3 DNA: 42 bases, framed from base 1. V was cut back by 2 bases and J by 3 bases, leaving a gap of 9 bases between them. According to the germline V gene (reference sequence), CDR1 reads SGHNT and CDR2 reads YYREEE. The sample's time point, from its label and the paper: cells obtained before transplantation from donor or recipient. CD3+CD4+ and CD3+CD8+ populations were FACS-sorted from unstimulated pre-transplant donor and recipient cells taken from spleen or lymph nodes. The library was made by the immunoSEQ multiplex PCR assay. For most patients, genomic DNA was isolated with the Qiagen DNeasy Blood and Tissue Kit and shipped frozen to Adaptive Biotechnologies for TCR sequencing. High-throughput TCR-beta CDR3 sequencing of genomic DNA from most patients was performed by Adaptive Biotechnologies. On the authors' methods: TCR sequencing data for roughly 18 patients were retrieved from Adaptive's ImmunoSEQ software; a few other patients were processed with MiXCR and VDJtools. To correct CD4 versus CD8 sorting errors, sequences present in both subsets at a frequency ratio below 5:1 were removed. CDR3 nucleotide sequences shared between donor and recipient were removed because their origin could not be assigned. Alloreactive clones required at least 2-fold expansion over unstimulated cells and minimum CFSE-low frequency of 0.002% (template counts) or 0.001% (read counts). A clone was considered mappable if detected in the sequenced pre-transplant spleen, lymph node, or MLR CFSE-low populations of the donor or recipient. Cumulative frequency of alloreactive clones was calculated as a percentage of all sequences weighted by copy number. The source is immuneACCESS, and TCRdb retained only in-frame sequences with V and J called. Part of the clones is not carried over; for the studies checked, unresolved V genes explain less than half of this, and the remainder is unexplained. V and J calls and clone size are copied from that table; D and trimming were computed from the DNA. The table for this sample lists approximately 90,000 clones; 92% of them were counted only once. Around 0.36% of the sample is in the top ten clones.

The rearrangement joined TRBV5-4 to TRBJ2-4, with the D segment identity uncertain. The source material was unstimulated CD8+ T cells sorted from spleen or lymph node cells, sampled before transplant. The sequence was obtained from a human donor who was the organ donor for an intestinal transplant. Here is the DNA: TGTGCCAGCAGCTTTGGGCAGGTCAAAAACATTCAGTACTTC. It translates to CASSFGQVKNIQYF.